The 24 T cell receptor beta chains reported below all come from one sample, sequenced in a study of blood T cells in healthy people across ages. Primed by a sample-barcoded 5' primer and a J-beta primer mix, a second PCR proceeded for roughly 6 to 12 cycles. TCRdb re-called the 5' RACE reads through MiXCR, storing one row per CDR3 protein. The table shows about a million distinct CDR3 sequences, with roughly two fifths occurring only once. The sequenced sample was blood. The source is a man aged 18 to 29 in good health.

This clonotype was seen a handful of times. The rearrangement uses TRBV4-3 and TRBJ1-4; a possible D gene is TRBD1 (5 bases). Germline assignment: CDR1 LGHNA and CDR2 YSLEER. With 0 bases removed from V and 5 bases from J, the gap between germline ends came to 13 bases. The CDR3 is 16 amino acids. CDR3 in amino acids: CASSQDQRTPNEKLFF. The CDR3, as DNA: TGCGCCAGCAGCCAAGATCAAAGGACACCGAATGAAAAACTGTTTTTT.

In this sample, this clonotype turned up many times. The rearrangement uses TRBV7-2 and TRBJ1-2, with a possible D match to TRBD1 (5 bases). V shed 5 bases and J shed 4 bases, with 11 bases lying between them. The germline CDR1 and CDR2 sequences are SGHTA and FQGNSA. This CDR3 is built from 13 residues. The CDR3 bases are TGTGCCAGCAGCCCGGGGGGTATCTATGGCTACACCTTC. The encoded protein is CASSPGGIYGYTF.

The chain is built from TRBV20-1 and TRBJ2-1, with 7 bases fitting TRBD1. Losses at the gene ends were 5 bases for V and 5 bases for J; bases not matched to a gene: 6. Germline V gives CDR1 DFQATT, CDR2 SNEGSKA (reference sequence). The CDR3 consists of 13 residues. This chain's CDR3 is CSALPDRDNEQFF. The DNA of the CDR3 is TGCAGTGCTCTCCCCGACAGGGACAATGAGCAGTTCTTC.

About this clonotype itself: Given a much more abundant clone one base away, this may be a read error. The chain couples TRBV7-3 to TRBJ2-7; TRBD2 might be the D (5 bases). The CDR3 length is 16 residues. V lost 0 bases to trimming and J lost 7 bases, with 19 bases between them. Germline loops: CDR1 SGHTA, CDR2 FQGTGA. CDR3 bases: TGTGCCAGCAGCTTAACGTTGGCGGGCGCCTACAATGAGCAGTACTTC. Translation gives CASSLTLAGAYNEQYF.

This clonotype was found a few times. The V and J genes are TRBV6-1 and TRBJ1-6; D ambiguous. The V gene lost 2 bases and the J gene lost 13 bases, with 9 bases spanning the gap. The CDR3 is 12 residues long. The V gene's germline CDR1 is MNHNS and CDR2 SASEGT. The CDR3 region is CASSEPGFPLHF. CDR3 DNA: TGTGCCAGCAGTGAACCCGGTTTTCCCCTCCACTTT.

This clonotype has more than one count but fewer than ten. The V call is TRBV14, the J call TRBJ2-5; D not resolved. Trimming left V 0 bases short and J 2 bases short, with 10 bases between. Germline V lookup: CDR1 SGHDN, CDR2 FVKESK. CDR3 size: 15 residues. DNA of the CDR3: TGTGCCAGCAGCCAAGAGTGGTGGAGACAAGAGACCCAGTACTTC. This encodes CASSQEWWRQETQYF.

V usage is TRBV27 and J usage is TRBJ1-5, with 12 bases lining up with TRBD1. J gave up 6 bases and V 2 bases, and 2 bases lay outside the gene matches. CDR3 length equals 15 residues. Germline lookup yields CDR1 MNHEY and CDR2 SMNVEV (reference sequence). This CDR3 is CASSLGTGGGQPQHF. CDR3 in DNA: TGTGCCAGCAGTTTAGGGACAGGGGGCGGTCAGCCCCAGCATTTT.

V gene TRBV9 combines with J gene TRBJ2-3; 8 nucleotides match TRBD2. The trim removed 4 bases at V and 3 bases at J, leaving 10 bases unmatched. The CDR3 covers 16 residues. The germline CDR1 and CDR2 sequences are SGDLS and YYNGEE. The CDR3 loop is CASSLNRAGETDTQYF. The CDR3 bases are TGTGCCAGCAGCTTAAATCGAGCGGGGGAGACAGATACGCAGTATTTT.

A note on this clonotype: A junction end diverges from the germline sequence, so it may reflect a read error. The chain combines TRBV4-2 with TRBJ2-1; tentatively, D is TRBD1 or TRBD2 (5 bases each). The CDR3 contains 15 residues. Germline V gives CDR1 LGHNA, CDR2 YNFKEQ. In DNA, the CDR3 is TGTGCCGGCAGCCAAGGGGCCTCCCAGCGGAATGAGCAGTTCTTC. Its translation: CAGSQGASQRNEQFF.

The chain combines TRBV13 with TRBJ1-2; D is uncertain. Germline lookup yields CDR1 PRHDT and CDR2 FYEKMQ (reference sequence). V was clipped by 5 bases and J by 4 bases, with 14 bases between them. This CDR3 is built from 14 residues. The CDR3 spells CASSAEGAAYGYTF. In DNA, the CDR3 is TGTGCCAGCAGCGCGGAAGGAGCAGCCTATGGCTACACCTTC.

This clonotype was recorded at least ten times. The chain joins TRBV18 to TRBJ1-2, with no clear D. The germline V gene encodes CDR1 KGHSH and CDR2 LQKENI. Trimming left V 3 bases short and J 3 bases short, with 11 bases between. This CDR3 is built from 14 residues. DNA of the CDR3: TGTGCCAGCTCACCGGGCCGCAGAGACTATGGCTACACCTTC. It is translated as CASSPGRRDYGYTF. Using reference TRBV18 and TRBJ1-2 for the parts outside the CDR3, the full variable domain is NAGVMQNPRHLVRRRGQEARLRCSPMKGHSHVYWYRQLPEEGLKFMVYLQKENIIDESGMPKERFSAEFPKEGPSILRIQQVVRGDSAAYFCASSPGRRDYGYTFGSGTRLTVV.

V is TRBV6-6 and J is TRBJ2-5; 7 nucleotides match TRBD2. The CDR3 contains 15 residues. Germline V gene lookup returns CDR1 MNHNY and CDR2 SVGAGI (reference sequence). Trimming removed 1 base from V and 2 bases from J; junction bases left unmatched: 4. The DNA for the CDR3 is TGTGCCAGCAGTTACTTTGCGGGGGATCAAGAGACCCAGTACTTC. This codes for CASSYFAGDQETQYF.

Only a few counts were recorded for this clonotype. The rearrangement links TRBV29-1 to TRBJ2-4; D call uncertain. Trimming removed 4 bases at V and 0 bases at J, with 10 bases between. Germline V CDR1 and CDR2: SQVTM, ANQGSEA. The CDR3 is 14 amino acids. The CDR3 sequence is CSVALTVAKNIQYF. The CDR3 DNA follows: TGCAGCGTTGCCCTGACTGTAGCCAAAAACATTCAGTACTTC.

Points on this clonotype: A junction boundary mismatches the germline segment, possibly from a read error. This sequence joins TRBV28 and TRBJ2-3; 7 bases agree with TRBD2. Germline CDR1 and CDR2: MDHEN and SYDVKM. The CDR3 loop spans 14 amino acids. CDR3 nucleotides: TGTGCCAGCATTTGGGGGGGATCGACAGATACGCGGTATTTT. It encodes CASIWGGSTDTRYF.

This clonotype was observed a few times. V usage is TRBV28 and J usage is TRBJ2-4; the D gene could be TRBD1 or TRBD2 (6 bases each). The end of the DNA aligns better with TRBJ2-7, so the J call may be wrong. The V gene's germline CDR1 is MDHEN and CDR2 SYDVKM. The CDR3 is 15 residues long. CDR3 protein: CASSLELGGFDEQYF. CDR3 DNA sequence: TGTGCCAGCAGTTTAGAATTAGGGGGGTTCGACGAGCAGTACTTC.

The J gene is TRBJ1-5, the V gene TRBV24-1, with no clear D. Trimming cost V 7 bases and J 0 bases, with 12 bases left between them. Germline-derived CDR1 and CDR2 are KGHDR and SFDVKD. The CDR3 extends over 15 amino acids. The DNA of the CDR3 is TGTGCCACCAGCGGTAGCTGGTATAGCAATCAGCCCCAGCATTTT. Its translation: CATSGSWYSNQPQHF.

The chain joins TRBV4-3 to TRBJ1-3; no reliable D call. The germline CDR1 and CDR2 sequences are LGHNA and YSLEER. The length of the CDR3 is 15 residues. V was pared by 0 bases and J by 2 bases, with 8 bases between. CDR3 in amino acids: CASSQDLVPGNTIYF. The DNA for the CDR3 is TGCGCCAGCAGCCAAGACCTAGTACCTGGAAACACCATATATTTT.

This clonotype was seen once. This may stem from a read error, because a much larger clone lies one nucleotide away. The chain combines TRBV20-1 with TRBJ1-2; possible D gene TRBD1, 6 bases. The CDR3 extends over 13 amino acids. In germline, CDR1 is DFQATT, CDR2 SNEGSKA (reference sequence). V dropped 0 bases and J dropped 4 bases, with 9 bases sitting between them. The CDR3 nucleotides are TGCAGTGCTAGAGATCAGGGGAGCTATGGCTACACCTTC. Its translation: CSARDQGSYGYTF.

The rearrangement links TRBV20-1 to TRBJ2-7; D is ambiguous. Trimming took 5 bases from V and 0 from J, leaving 11 bases between them. The CDR3 loop spans 13 amino acids. Per the germline V gene, CDR1 is DFQATT and CDR2 is SNEGSKA (reference sequence). CDR3 region: CSALASDSYEQYF. As DNA, the CDR3 is TGCAGTGCTTTGGCTTCGGACTCCTACGAGCAGTACTTC.

This clonotype came up many times. The chain joins TRBV7-2 to TRBJ1-1; D unresolved. The CDR3 extends over 13 amino acids. Germline CDR1 and CDR2: SGHTA and FQGNSA. V was pared by 6 bases and J by 0 bases, with 8 bases between. In nucleotides, the CDR3 is TGTGCCAGCAGTTCACTATTGAACACTGAAGCTTTCTTT. Its translation is CASSSLLNTEAFF.

For this clonotype: At one end the junction does not follow the germline gene, possibly because of a read error. This CDR3 is CASSYTNRGSNQPQHF. CDR3 sequence (DNA): TGTGCCAGCAGTTACACGAACAGGGGTAGCAACCAGCCCCAGCATTTT. The rearrangement uses TRBV6-6 and TRBJ1-5, with 7 bases fitting TRBD1. From germline, CDR1 is MNHNY and CDR2 SVGAGI (reference sequence). This CDR3 comprises 16 residues.

The chain recombines TRBV10-3 with TRBJ2-7; no clear D. The germline gives CDR1 ENHRY, CDR2 SYGVKD. Trimming stripped 2 bases from V and 0 bases from J, with 2 bases between. This CDR3 is 12 amino acids long. CDR3 DNA: TGTGCCATCAGTGAGACCTCCTACGAGCAGTACTTC. Amino acid sequence: CAISETSYEQYF.

V is TRBV20-1 and J is TRBJ2-3; possibly TRBD2 for D (6 bases). CDR1 and CDR2 (germline): DFQATT, SNEGSKA (reference sequence). The germline V and J ends were trimmed by 2 bases and 0 bases, with 18 bases remaining between them. The CDR3 has 17 residues. The CDR3 nucleotides are TGCAGTGCTAGACCTCGGAGGGGCCTTAGAAGCACAGATACGCAGTATTTT. It yields the protein CSARPRRGLRSTDTQYF.

This clonotype showed up just once. A single base separates this from a much larger clone, so it may be a read error. This chain connects TRBV6-6 to TRBJ2-3, with unresolved D. Trimming removed 9 bases at V and 0 bases at J, with 10 bases between. The CDR3 is 13 amino acids. The germline V gene has CDR1 MNHNY and CDR2 SVGAGI (reference sequence). CDR3 DNA sequence: TGTGCCAGAAGGCCTACTAGCACAGATACGCAGTATTTT. This encodes CARRPTSTDTQYF.